This T cell receptor beta chain is from a study of patients and donors after allogeneic stem cell transplantation. The V end was cut by 2 bases, the J end by 4 bases, with 9 bases between. Germline lookup yields CDR1 SGHTA and CDR2 FQGNSA. The length of the CDR3 is 14 residues. TCRdb processed the RT-PCR reads anew with MiXCR; each CDR3 protein has one entry. The sample records about a million distinct CDR3 sequences, about 20% being singletons. V gene TRBV7-2 combines with J gene TRBJ2-1; D not resolved. The sequencing input was blood, either unsorted or a sorted T cell fraction (not recorded which). The sequence derives from a human donor who was either an allogeneic HSCT recipient or a stem cell or donor lymphocyte infusion donor (not recorded which). It is not recorded whose cells these are; they may come from a transplant donor. The chain's CDR3 is CASSLILFYNEQFF. The DNA of the CDR3 is TGTGCCAGCAGCTTAATTCTTTTTTACAATGAGCAGTTCTTC.